This T cell receptor beta chain appears in the sequencing data of a study of a mutant IDH1 vaccine in newly diagnosed glioma. Time point here: week 47, end of study. Doses consisted of 300 ug of mutant IDH1 20-mer peptide each, paired with topical imiquimod. Assay used: immunoSEQ multiplex PCR; TCRdb lists only in-frame clones, some missing. The sample has fewer than 15,000 clones, roughly four fifths seen once. As for this clone: The antigen is undetermined.

Between the trimmed V and J ends, which lost 7 bases and 3 bases, there was a span of 16 bases. There are 15 residues in the CDR3. CDR1 and CDR2 from the germline V gene are MDHEN and SYDVKM. The sequence was collected from a woman aged 40 to 55 with glioma. The specimen was PBMCs, collected from a glioma patient whose treatment included an IDH1 peptide vaccine. This chain uses TRBV28 with TRBJ1-5; possible D gene TRBD1, 5 bases. CDR3 in DNA: TGTGCCAGCACCCAGGGAGGGCTAGTCAATCAGCCCCAGCATTTT. As protein: CASTQGGLVNQPQHF.